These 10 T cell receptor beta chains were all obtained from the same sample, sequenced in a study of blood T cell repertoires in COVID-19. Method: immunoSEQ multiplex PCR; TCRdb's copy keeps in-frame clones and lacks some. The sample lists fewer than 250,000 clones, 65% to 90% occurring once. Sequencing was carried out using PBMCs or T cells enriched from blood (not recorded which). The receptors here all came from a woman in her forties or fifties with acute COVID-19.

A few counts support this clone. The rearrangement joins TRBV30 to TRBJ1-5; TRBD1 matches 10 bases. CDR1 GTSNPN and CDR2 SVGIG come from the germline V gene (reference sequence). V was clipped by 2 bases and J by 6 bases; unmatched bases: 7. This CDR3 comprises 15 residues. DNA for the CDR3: TGTGCCTGGAGTACTGGACAGGGGGATGGTCAGCCCCAGCATTTT. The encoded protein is CAWSTGQGDGQPQHF.

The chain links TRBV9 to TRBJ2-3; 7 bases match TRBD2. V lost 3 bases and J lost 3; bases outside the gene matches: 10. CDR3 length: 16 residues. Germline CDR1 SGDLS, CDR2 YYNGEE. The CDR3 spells CASSAEAGRVTDTQYF. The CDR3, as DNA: TGTGCCAGCAGCGCGGAGGCGGGGAGGGTTACAGATACGCAGTATTTT. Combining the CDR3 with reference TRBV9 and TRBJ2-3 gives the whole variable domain DSGVTQTPKHLITATGQRVTLRCSPRSGDLSVYWYQQSLDQGLQFLIQYYNGEERAKGNILERFSAQQFPDLHSELNLSSLELGDSALYFCASSAEAGRVTDTQYFGPGTRLTVL.

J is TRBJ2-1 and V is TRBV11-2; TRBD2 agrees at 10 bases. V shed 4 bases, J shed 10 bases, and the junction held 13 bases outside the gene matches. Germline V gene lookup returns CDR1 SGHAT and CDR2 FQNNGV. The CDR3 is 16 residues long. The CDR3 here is CASSSGTSAQGGEQFF. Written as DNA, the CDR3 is TGTGCCAGCAGCTCAGGGACTAGCGCCCAGGGGGGAGAGCAGTTCTTC.

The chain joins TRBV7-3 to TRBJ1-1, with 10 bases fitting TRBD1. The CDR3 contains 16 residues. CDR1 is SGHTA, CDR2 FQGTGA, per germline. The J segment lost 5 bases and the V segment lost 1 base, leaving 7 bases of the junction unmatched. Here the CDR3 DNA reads TGTGCCAGCAGCTTAATGGGGACAGGGGCGGGTACTGAAGCTTTCTTT. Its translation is CASSLMGTGAGTEAFF. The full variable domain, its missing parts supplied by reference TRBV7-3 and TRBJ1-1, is GAGVSQTPSNKVTEKGKYVELRCDPISGHTALYWYRQSLGQGPEFLIYFQGTGAADDSGLPNDRFFAVRPEGSVSTLKIQRTERGDSAVYLCASSLMGTGAGTEAFFGQGTRLTVV.

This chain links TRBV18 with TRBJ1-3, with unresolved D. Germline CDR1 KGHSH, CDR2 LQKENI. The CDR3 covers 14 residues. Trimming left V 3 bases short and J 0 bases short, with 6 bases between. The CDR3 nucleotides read TGTGCCAGCTCACCCCCCAACTCTGGAAACACCATATATTTT. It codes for CASSPPNSGNTIYF.

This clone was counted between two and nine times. CDR3 residues: CASSPPGLDYNEQFF. DNA of the CDR3: TGTGCCAGCAGCCCACCGGGACTAGACTACAATGAGCAGTTCTTC. The V gene is TRBV7-3, the J gene TRBJ2-1; the match to TRBD2 covers 8 bases. Germline CDR1 and CDR2: SGHTA and FQGTGA. This CDR3 contains 15 residues. J gave up 3 bases and V 5 bases, and 6 bases lay outside the gene matches.

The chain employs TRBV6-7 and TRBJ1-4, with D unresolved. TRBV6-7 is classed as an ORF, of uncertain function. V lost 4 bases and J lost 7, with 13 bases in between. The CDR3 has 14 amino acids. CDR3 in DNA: TGTGCCAGCAGTTGGCCCGGGGAGGGTGAAAAACTGTTTTTT. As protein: CASSWPGEGEKLFF.

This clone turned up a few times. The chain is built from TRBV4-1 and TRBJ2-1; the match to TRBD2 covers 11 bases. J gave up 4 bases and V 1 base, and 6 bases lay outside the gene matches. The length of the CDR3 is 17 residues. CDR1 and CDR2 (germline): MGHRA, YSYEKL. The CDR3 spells CASSQAISGGAYNEQFF. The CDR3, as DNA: TGCGCCAGCAGCCAAGCGATTAGCGGGGGGGCGTACAATGAGCAGTTCTTC.

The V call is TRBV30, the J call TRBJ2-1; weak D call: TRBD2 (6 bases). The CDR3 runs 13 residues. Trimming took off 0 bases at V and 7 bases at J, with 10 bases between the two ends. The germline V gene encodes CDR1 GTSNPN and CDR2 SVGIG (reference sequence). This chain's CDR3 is CAWSVLAANEQFF. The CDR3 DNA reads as TGTGCCTGGAGTGTACTAGCCGCGAATGAGCAGTTCTTC.

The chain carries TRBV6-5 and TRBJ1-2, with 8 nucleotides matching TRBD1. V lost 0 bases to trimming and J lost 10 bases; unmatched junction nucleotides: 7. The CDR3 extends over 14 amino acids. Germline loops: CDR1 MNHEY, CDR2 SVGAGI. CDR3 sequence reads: CASSYSQGANIYTF. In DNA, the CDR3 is TGTGCCAGCAGTTACTCCCAGGGGGCCAATATCTACACCTTC.